The source of this T cell receptor beta chain is a study of OX40 agonist ivuxolimab in advanced cancers. The CDR3 runs 13 residues. V was pared by 5 bases and J by 0 bases, with 6 bases between. The germline V gene has CDR1 SGHTA and CDR2 FQGTGA. Repertoires were generated with immunoSEQ multiplex PCR, while TCRdb's copy carries only in-frame clones and drops some. The sample contains 50,000 to 65,000 clones, about 87% of which appear only once. With respect to this clone: Its antigen is unknown.

Study-wide points: Nonresponders, in some cases, also had low normalized T-cell clonal expansion.

Sequencing used CD4+ or CD8+ T cells sorted from blood, obtained in a trial of the OX40 agonist ivuxolimab. The sequence derives from an adult with an advanced solid tumor such as melanoma, head and neck, liver or kidney cancer. This sequence joins TRBV7-3 and TRBJ2-3; D is unresolved. The CDR3 DNA is TGTGCCAGCAGCCGGAGTAGCACAGATACGCAGTATTTT. It translates to CASSRSSTDTQYF. Full variable domain (remainder filled in from reference TRBV7-3 and TRBJ2-3): GAGVSQTPSNKVTEKGKYVELRCDPISGHTALYWYRQSLGQGPEFLIYFQGTGAADDSGLPNDRFFAVRPEGSVSTLKIQRTERGDSAVYLCASSRSSTDTQYFGPGTRLTVL.